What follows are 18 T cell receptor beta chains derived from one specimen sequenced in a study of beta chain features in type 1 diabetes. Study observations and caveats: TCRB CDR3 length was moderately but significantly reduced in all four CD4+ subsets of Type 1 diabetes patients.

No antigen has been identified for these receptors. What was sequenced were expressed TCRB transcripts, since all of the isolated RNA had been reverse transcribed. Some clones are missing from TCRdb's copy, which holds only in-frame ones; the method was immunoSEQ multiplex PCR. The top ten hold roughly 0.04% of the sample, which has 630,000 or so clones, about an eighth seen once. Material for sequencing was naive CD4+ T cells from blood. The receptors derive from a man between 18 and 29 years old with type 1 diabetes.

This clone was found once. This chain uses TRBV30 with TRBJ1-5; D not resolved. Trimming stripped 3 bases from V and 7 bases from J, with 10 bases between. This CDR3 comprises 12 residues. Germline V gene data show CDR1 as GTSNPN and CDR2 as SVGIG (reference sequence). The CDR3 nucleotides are TGTGCCTGGAGCGCACCGGGGCAGCCCCAGCATTTT. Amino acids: CAWSAPGQPQHF.

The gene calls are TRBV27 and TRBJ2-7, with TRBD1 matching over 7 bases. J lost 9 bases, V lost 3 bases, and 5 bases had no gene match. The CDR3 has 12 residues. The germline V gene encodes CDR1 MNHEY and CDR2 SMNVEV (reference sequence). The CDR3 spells CASSFRAGGQYF. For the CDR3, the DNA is TGTGCCAGCAGTTTTCGGGCAGGGGGGCAGTACTTC.

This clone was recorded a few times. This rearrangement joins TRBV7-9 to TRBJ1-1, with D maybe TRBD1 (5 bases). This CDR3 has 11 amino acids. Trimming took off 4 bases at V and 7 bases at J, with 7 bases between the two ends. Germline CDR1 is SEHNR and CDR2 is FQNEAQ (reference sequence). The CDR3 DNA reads TGTGCCAGCAGCTGGGGCGGTGAAGCTTTCTTT. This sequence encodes CASSWGGEAFF.

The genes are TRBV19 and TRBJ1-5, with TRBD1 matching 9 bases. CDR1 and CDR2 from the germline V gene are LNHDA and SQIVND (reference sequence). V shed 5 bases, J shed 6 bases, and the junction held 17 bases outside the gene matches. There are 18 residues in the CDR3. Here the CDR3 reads CASSFFALETGGRQPQHF. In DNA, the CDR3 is TGTGCCAGTAGTTTCTTCGCCCTCGAGACAGGGGGGCGTCAGCCCCAGCATTTT.

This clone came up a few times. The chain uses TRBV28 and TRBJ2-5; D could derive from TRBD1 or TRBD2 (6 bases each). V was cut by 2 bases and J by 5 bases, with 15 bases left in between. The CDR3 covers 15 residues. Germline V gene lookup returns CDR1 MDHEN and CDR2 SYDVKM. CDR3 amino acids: CASSLGGTGRETQYF. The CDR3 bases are TGTGCCAGCAGTTTAGGTGGAACAGGGAGGGAGACCCAGTACTTC.

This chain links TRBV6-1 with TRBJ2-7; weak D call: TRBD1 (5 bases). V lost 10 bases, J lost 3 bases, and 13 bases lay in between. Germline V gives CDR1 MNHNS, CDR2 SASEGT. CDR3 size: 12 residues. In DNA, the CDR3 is TGTGCCACCCGCCAACAGGTCTACGAGCAGTACTTC. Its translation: CATRQQVYEQYF.

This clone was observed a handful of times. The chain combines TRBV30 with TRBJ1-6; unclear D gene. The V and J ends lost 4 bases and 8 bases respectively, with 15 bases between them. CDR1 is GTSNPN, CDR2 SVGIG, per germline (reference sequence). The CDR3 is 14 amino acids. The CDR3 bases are TGTGCCTGGAAACTGGCGGGGAAGGATTCACCCCTCCACTTT. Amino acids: CAWKLAGKDSPLHF.

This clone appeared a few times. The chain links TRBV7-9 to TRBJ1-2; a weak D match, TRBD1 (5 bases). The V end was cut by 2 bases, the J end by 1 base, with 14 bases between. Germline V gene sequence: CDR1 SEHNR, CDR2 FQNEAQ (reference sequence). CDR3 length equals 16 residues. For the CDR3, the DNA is TGTGCCAGCAGCTTACTACCAGGGCAGGGTAACTATGGCTACACCTTC. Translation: CASSLLPGQGNYGYTF.

CDR3 loop: CASSIGTGNTEAFF. CDR3 coding DNA: TGTGCCAGTAGTATAGGTACGGGGAACACTGAAGCTTTCTTT. The chain employs TRBV19 and TRBJ1-1; D remains unclear. Germline V gene lookup returns CDR1 LNHDA and CDR2 SQIVND (reference sequence). This CDR3 has 14 residues. Trimming cost V 1 base and J 1 base, with 7 bases left between them.

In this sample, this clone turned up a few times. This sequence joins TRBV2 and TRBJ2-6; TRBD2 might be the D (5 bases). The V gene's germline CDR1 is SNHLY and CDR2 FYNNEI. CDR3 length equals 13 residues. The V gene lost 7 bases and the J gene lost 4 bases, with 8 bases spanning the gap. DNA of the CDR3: TGTGCCAGCAAGGGAGCCGGGGCCAACGTCCTGACTTTC. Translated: CASKGAGANVLTF. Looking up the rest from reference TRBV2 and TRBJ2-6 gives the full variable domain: EPEVTQTPSHQVTQMGQEVILRCVPISNHLYFYWYRQILGQKVEFLVSFYNNEISEKSEIFDDQFSVERPDGSNFTLKIRSTKLEDSAMYFCASKGAGANVLTFGAGSRLTVL.

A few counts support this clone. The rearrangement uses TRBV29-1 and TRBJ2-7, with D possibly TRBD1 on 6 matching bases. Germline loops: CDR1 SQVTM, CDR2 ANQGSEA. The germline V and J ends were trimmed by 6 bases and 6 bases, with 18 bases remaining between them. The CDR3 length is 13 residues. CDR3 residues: CSVTRGIEGEQYF. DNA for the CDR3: TGCAGCGTGACCAGGGGCATTGAAGGCGAGCAGTACTTC.

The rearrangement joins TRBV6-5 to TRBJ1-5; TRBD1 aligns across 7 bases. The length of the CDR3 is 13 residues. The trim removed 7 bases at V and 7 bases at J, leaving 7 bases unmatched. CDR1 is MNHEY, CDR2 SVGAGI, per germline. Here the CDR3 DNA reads TGTGCCAGCAACCGACAGGGAGAACAGCCCCAGCATTTT. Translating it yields CASNRQGEQPQHF.

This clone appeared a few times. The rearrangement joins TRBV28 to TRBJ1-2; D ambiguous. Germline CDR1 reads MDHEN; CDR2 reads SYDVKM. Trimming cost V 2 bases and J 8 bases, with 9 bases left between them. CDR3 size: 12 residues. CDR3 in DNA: TGTGCCAGCAGTTTAGACCACCGGGGCTACACCTTC. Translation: CASSLDHRGYTF.

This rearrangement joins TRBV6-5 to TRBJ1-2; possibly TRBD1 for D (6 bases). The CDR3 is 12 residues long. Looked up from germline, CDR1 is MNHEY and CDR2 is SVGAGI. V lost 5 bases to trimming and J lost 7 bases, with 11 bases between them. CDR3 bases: TGTGCCAGCAGTAACCGGGACACTGGCTACACCTTC. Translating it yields CASSNRDTGYTF.

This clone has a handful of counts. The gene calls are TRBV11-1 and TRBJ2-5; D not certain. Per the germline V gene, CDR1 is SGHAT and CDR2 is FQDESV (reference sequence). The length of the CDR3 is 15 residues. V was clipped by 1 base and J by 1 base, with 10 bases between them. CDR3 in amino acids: CASSLDPGFQETQYF. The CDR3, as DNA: TGTGCCAGCAGCTTAGACCCGGGCTTCCAAGAGACCCAGTACTTC. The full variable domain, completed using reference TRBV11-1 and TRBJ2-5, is EAEVAQSPRYKITEKSQAVAFWCDPISGHATLYWYRQILGQGPELLVQFQDESVVDDSQLPKDRFSAERLKGVDSTLKIQPAELGDSAMYLCASSLDPGFQETQYFGPGTRLLVL.

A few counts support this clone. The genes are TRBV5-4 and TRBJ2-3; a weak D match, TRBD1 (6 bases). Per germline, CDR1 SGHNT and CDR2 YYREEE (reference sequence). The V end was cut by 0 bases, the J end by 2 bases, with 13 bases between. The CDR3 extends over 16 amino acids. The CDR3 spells CASSLVGGGPTDTQYF. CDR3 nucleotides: TGTGCCAGCAGCTTGGTTGGGGGCGGCCCCACAGATACGCAGTATTTT.

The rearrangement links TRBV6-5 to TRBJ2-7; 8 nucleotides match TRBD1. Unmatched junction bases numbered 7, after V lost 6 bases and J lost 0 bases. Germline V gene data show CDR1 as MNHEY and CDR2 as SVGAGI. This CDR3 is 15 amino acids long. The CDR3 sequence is CASSFRQGSSYEQYF. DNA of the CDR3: TGTGCCAGCAGCTTTAGACAGGGGAGCTCCTACGAGCAGTACTTC.

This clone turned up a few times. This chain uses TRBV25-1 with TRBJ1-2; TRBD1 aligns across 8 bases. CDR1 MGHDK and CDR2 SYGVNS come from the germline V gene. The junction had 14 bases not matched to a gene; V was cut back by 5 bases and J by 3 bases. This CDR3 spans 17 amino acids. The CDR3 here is CASSTQTGERFDYGYTF. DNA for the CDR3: TGTGCCAGCAGTACCCAGACAGGGGAACGGTTCGACTATGGCTACACCTTC.